One and the same sample provided the 8 T cell receptor beta chains below, sequenced in a study of CD8+CD57+ T cells in acquired aplastic anemia. Study-level results: Patients had CD8+CD57+ cells showing lower diversity than total CD4+ and CD8+ pools.

Selection for sequencing was limited to patients who had shown CD8+CD57+ cell expansion by flow cytometry. These receptors' targets are unknown. TCR beta VDJ combinations and CDR3 sequences were profiled from genomic DNA. MiXCR, applied by TCRdb to the reads, yields one record per CDR3 protein. Among about 21,000 distinct CDR3 sequences listed, almost 40% were seen once. Sequenced input: CD8+CD57+ T cells sorted from PBMCs. Subset: bead-enriched CD8+CD57+ effector memory T cells from SAA patients. The receptor source for this set is a human donor with aplastic anemia.

The chain combines TRBV14 with TRBJ2-5, with TRBD2 identical over 12 bases. The junction had 5 bases not matched to a gene; V was cut back by 0 bases and J by 3 bases. Germline CDR1 is SGHDN and CDR2 is FVKESK. The CDR3 is 17 residues long. CDR3 amino acids: CASSQDASGGAEETQYF. CDR3 nucleotides: TGTGCCAGCAGCCAAGATGCTAGCGGGGGGGCCGAAGAGACCCAGTACTTC.

As for this clonotype: A much larger clone lies one base from this, so it may be a read error. This chain uses TRBV25-1 with TRBJ2-3; D perhaps matches TRBD2 (6 bases). Germline-derived CDR1 and CDR2 are MGHDK and SYGVNS. The CDR3 length is 15 residues. CDR3 bases: TGTGCCAGCGGTGAAGTAGGGAGGAGCACAGATACGCAGTATTTT. Its protein is CASGEVGRSTDTQYF.

The gene calls are TRBV4-1 and TRBJ2-7; TRBD2 might be the D (5 bases). V lost 0 bases to trimming and J lost 3 bases, with 6 bases between them. The germline V gene has CDR1 MGHRA and CDR2 YSYEKL. CDR3 length: 13 residues. The CDR3 DNA reads as TGCGCCAGCAGCCAAGAACGGGACTACGAGCAGTACTTC. Its translation: CASSQERDYEQYF.

A single count supports this clonotype. Written as DNA, the CDR3 is TGTGCCAGCAGTTTTGAGACAGGGGGTAATTCACCCCTCCACTTT. Its translation is CASSFETGGNSPLHF. This chain links TRBV27 with TRBJ1-6, with 9 positions matching TRBD1. The V gene's germline CDR1 is MNHEY and CDR2 SMNVEV (reference sequence). This CDR3 region has 15 residues. Trimming removed 3 bases from V and 6 bases from J; junction bases left unmatched: 3.

In this sample, this clonotype turned up a few times. The CDR3: CASSYRGGSGANVLTF. The CDR3 DNA sequence: TGTGCCAGCAGTTACAGGGGAGGTTCTGGGGCCAACGTCCTGACTTTC. The chain carries TRBV6-2 or TRBV6-3 and TRBJ2-6; D is possibly TRBD2 (6 bases). The germline V and J ends were trimmed by 2 bases and 1 base, with 9 bases remaining between them. The CDR3 length is 16 residues. The V gene's germline CDR1 is MNHEY and CDR2 SVGEGT.

The genes are TRBV20-1 and TRBJ2-3, with D perhaps matching TRBD2 (5 bases). CDR1 DFQATT and CDR2 SNEGSKA come from the germline V gene (reference sequence). This CDR3 has 19 residues. V shed 0 bases and J shed 1 base, with 23 bases lying between them. In DNA, the CDR3 is TGCAGTGCTAGAGATCCCCCCGTTAGCTTTTTGCGGGGCACAGATACGCAGTATTTT. It yields the protein CSARDPPVSFLRGTDTQYF.

This clonotype was counted between two and nine times. Without the conserved terminal phenylalanine or tryptophan, this CDR3 likely stems from a read error. Because the CDR3's place on the DNA is in doubt, the DNA is left out and the CDR3 is given as listed by TCRdb. J is TRBJ1-1 and V is TRBV6-5. In germline, CDR1 is MNHEY, CDR2 SVGAGI. The CDR3 sequence runs 13 residues, both termini included. This chain's CDR3 is CASSYGAGTEALL.

The rearrangement links TRBV19 to TRBJ1-2; weak D call: TRBD1 (6 bases). Germline loops: CDR1 LNHDA, CDR2 SQIVND (reference sequence). The V gene lost 6 bases and the J gene lost 5 bases, with 22 bases spanning the gap. The CDR3 is made up of 16 amino acids. For the CDR3, the DNA is TGTGCCAGTAGCGCTAACCCCTCTATCGGACAGTATGGCTACACCTTC. Protein sequence: CASSANPSIGQYGYTF.